This T cell receptor beta chain was sequenced in a study of neoadjuvant anti-PD-1 for oral cavity cancer. Overall study: Nivolumab at 3 mg/kg was mostly given biweekly, three to four doses, pre-surgery.

The assay was immunoSEQ multiplex PCR, and TCRdb's table has in-frame clones only and misses some. The sample gives more than 12,000 clones, roughly 70% of which show up once; 3% to 4% is in the top ten. Germline V gene lookup returns CDR1 GTSNPN and CDR2 SVGIG (reference sequence). The germline V and J ends were trimmed by 0 bases and 7 bases, with 6 bases remaining between them. The CDR3 covers 11 residues. Time point meaning: after neoadjuvant nivolumab, at surgical resection. The chain combines TRBV30 with TRBJ1-2; D uncertain. This TCR came from a person aged 40 to 85 with oral cavity squamous cell carcinoma. Material: PBMCs, obtained after nivolumab (anti-PD-1) treatment. The CDR3 loop reads CAWSVIGGYTF. The CDR3 DNA reads as TGTGCCTGGAGTGTTATAGGTGGCTACACCTTC. Supplemented by reference TRBV30 and TRBJ1-2, the full variable domain reads SQTIHQWPATLVQPVGSPLSLECTVEGTSNPNLYWYRQAAGRGLQLLFYSVGIGQISSEVPQNLSASRPQDRQFILSSKKLLLSDSGFYLCAWSVIGGYTFGSGTRLTVV.